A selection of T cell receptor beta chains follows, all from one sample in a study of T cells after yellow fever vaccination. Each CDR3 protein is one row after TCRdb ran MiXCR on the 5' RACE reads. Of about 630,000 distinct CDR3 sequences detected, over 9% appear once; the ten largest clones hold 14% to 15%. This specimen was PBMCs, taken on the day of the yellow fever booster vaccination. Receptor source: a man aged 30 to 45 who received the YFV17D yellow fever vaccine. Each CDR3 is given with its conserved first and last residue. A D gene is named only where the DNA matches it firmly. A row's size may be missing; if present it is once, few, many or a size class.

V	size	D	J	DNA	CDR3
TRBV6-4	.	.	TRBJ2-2	TGTGCCAGCAGTATGGTCCCGAGTAACACCGGGGAGCTGTTTTTT	CASSMVPSNTGELFF
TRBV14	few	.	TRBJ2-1	TGTGCCAGCAGCCTGGGAGGGGGCCCCCAGTTCTTC	CASSLGGGPQFF
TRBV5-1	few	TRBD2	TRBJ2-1	TGCGCCAGCAGCTCGGGGGGGAGTAACAATGAGCAGTTCTTC	CASSSGGSNNEQFF
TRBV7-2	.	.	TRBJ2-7	TGTGCCAGCAGCTTTTCCGGGACTCCTAGCTCCTACGAGCAGTACTTC	CASSFSGTPSSYEQYF
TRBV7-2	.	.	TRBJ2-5	TGTGCCAGCAGCCCCCCTCTCCCCAGGGCCCGGGAGACCCAGTACTTC	CASSPPLPRARETQYF
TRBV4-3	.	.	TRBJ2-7	TGCGCCAGCAGCCAAGATCCCCTCCGGGGAAGTGAGCAGTACTTC	CASSQDPLRGSEQYF
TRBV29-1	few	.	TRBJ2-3	TGCAGCGAGTCAGGGACGCCCGGTAGTCCAGATACGCAGTATTTT	CSESGTPGSPDTQYF
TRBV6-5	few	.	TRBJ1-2	TGTGCCAGCGCCCAGTTTTGGGCTGGCTACACCTTC	CASAQFWAGYTF
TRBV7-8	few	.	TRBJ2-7	TGTGCCAGCAGCCCCCGTCGCGTTATCTACGAGCAGTACTTC	CASSPRRVIYEQYF
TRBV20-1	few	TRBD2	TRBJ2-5	TGCAGTGCTGGGCCTATCGGGAGGGGGGAGACCCAGTACTTC	CSAGPIGRGETQYF
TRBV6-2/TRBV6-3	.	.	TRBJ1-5	TGTGCCAGCAGTTACGGGGGGCCCCAGCATTTT	CASSYGGPQHF
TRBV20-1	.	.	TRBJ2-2	TGCAGTGTCACGGACTTGAACACCGGGGAGCTGTTTTTT	CSVTDLNTGELFF
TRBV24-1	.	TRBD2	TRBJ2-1	TGTGCCACCAGTGATTTAGGGGAGCGGGGTAATGAGCAGTTCTTC	CATSDLGERGNEQFF
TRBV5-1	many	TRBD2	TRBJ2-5	TGCGCCAGCAGCACCTCTAGCGGCCAAGAGACCCAGTACTTC	CASSTSSGQETQYF
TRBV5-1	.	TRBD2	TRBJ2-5	TGCGCCAGCAGGAAACTAGCGGGCAGCCAAGAGACCCAGTACTTC	CASRKLAGSQETQYF
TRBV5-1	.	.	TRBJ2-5	TGCGCCAGCAGCTTGGCCGTACAGACAGGGAGGGAGACCCAGTACTTC	CASSLAVQTGRETQYF
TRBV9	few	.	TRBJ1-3	TGTGCCAGCAGCGTAGGCGGCCAAGGGGGAAACACCATATATTTT	CASSVGGQGGNTIYF
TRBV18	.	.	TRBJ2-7	TGTGCCAGCTCACCAAGGTCCGGAACCTACGAGCAGTACTTC	CASSPRSGTYEQYF